The entry that follows covers one T cell receptor beta chain sequence. Clones were sequenced by immunoSEQ multiplex PCR, and TCRdb holds only the in-frame ones, with some missing. Seen here are about 120,000 clones, roughly 91% observed once, and the top ten hold around 4.5%. The sample originates from a study of blood T cell repertoires in COVID-19. Sequencing used peripheral blood. This TCR was recovered from a man in his 60s with COVID-19, enrolled during active disease.

This CDR3 reads CASSYSPRTENSPLHF. Written as DNA, the CDR3 is TGTGCCAGCAGTTACTCCCCTAGGACAGAGAATTCACCCCTCCACTTT. The chain employs TRBV6-8 and TRBJ1-6; a weak D match, TRBD1 (6 bases). Germline assignment: CDR1 MNHGY and CDR2 SAAAGT. This CDR3 spans 16 amino acids. V lost 0 bases, J lost 7 bases, and 13 bases lay in between.